Following are 21 T cell receptor beta chains from one sample sequenced in a study of T cells in Graves' hyperthyroidism and ophthalmopathy (dated by TCRdb to the late 2010s). The library was built by means of multiplex PCR. TCRdb lists the instrument as Illumina HiSeq 2000. Amplification of TCR beta CDR3 regions was carried out from RNA transcripts. For the first round of RT-PCR on the TCR CDR3, the HTBI primer set was used together with the Qiagen OneStep RT-PCR kit. The public reads were run again by TCRdb, first through fastp at Q25 and then through MiXCR, and only productive beta chains were kept. One record per CDR3 amino acid sequence lists the most common genes and DNA. The table for this sample lists about 300,000 distinct CDR3 sequences; roughly 18% of them were counted only once. The ten most abundant clones make up 39% of the sample. Sequencing was carried out using blood. Source of these receptors: a man between 45 and 60 years old with Graves' ophthalmopathy.

This clonotype was seen ten or more times. The chain has TRBV18 and TRBJ2-2, with D possibly matching TRBD2 (5 bases). Germline V gene sequence: CDR1 KGHSH, CDR2 LQKENI. CDR3 length equals 16 residues. V lost 1 base to trimming and J lost 4 bases, with 13 bases between them. CDR3: CASSPQRTRGTGELFF. For the CDR3, the DNA is TGTGCCAGCTCACCACAGAGGACTCGGGGCACCGGGGAGCTGTTTTTT.

The genes are TRBV18 and TRBJ2-5; no clear D gene. Per the germline V gene, CDR1 is KGHSH and CDR2 is LQKENI. The V end lost 1 base, the J end lost 3 bases, and 12 bases lay between the germline ends. The CDR3 covers 15 residues. CDR3 loop: CASSPRIGGEETQYF. CDR3 DNA sequence: TGTGCCAGCTCACCACGGATCGGTGGGGAAGAGACCCAGTACTTC.

This clonotype has at least ten counts. This chain connects TRBV7-9 to TRBJ2-4; TRBD2 agrees at 7 bases. The CDR3 is 14 residues long. Germline V gene lookup returns CDR1 SEHNR and CDR2 FQNEAQ (reference sequence). With 5 bases clipped from V and 6 bases from J, the junction kept 7 bases outside the gene matches. Here the CDR3 reads CASSVTERGNIQYF. The CDR3 DNA reads as TGTGCCAGCAGCGTGACAGAGCGGGGAAACATTCAGTACTTC.

The rearrangement links TRBV20-1 to TRBJ2-7; D is possibly TRBD1 or TRBD2 (5 bases each). Germline V gene lookup returns CDR1 DFQATT and CDR2 SNEGSKA (reference sequence). The length of the CDR3 is 13 residues. Trimming stripped 7 bases from V and 2 bases from J, with 15 bases between. The CDR3 loop is CSGSGTLTYEQYF. CDR3 DNA sequence: TGCAGTGGATCCGGGACGCTGACCTACGAGCAGTACTTC.

This clonotype was seen ten or more times. The rearrangement uses TRBV2 and TRBJ1-1, with 9 bases lining up with TRBD1. Germline CDR1 and CDR2: SNHLY and FYNNEI. J lost 4 bases, V lost 6 bases, and 0 bases had no gene match. The CDR3 totals 12 residues. The CDR3 sequence: CASRTGGTEAFF. DNA of the CDR3: TGTGCCAGCAGGACAGGGGGCACTGAAGCTTTCTTT.

The chain has TRBV15 and TRBJ1-2; D is perhaps TRBD1 (5 bases). V was trimmed by 8 bases and J by 2 bases, leaving 15 bases between them. CDR1 is LNHNV, CDR2 YYDKDF, per germline (reference sequence). This CDR3 is built from 14 residues. CDR3 nucleotide sequence: TGTGCCACCTTTGACAGACTAACAAACTATGGCTACACCTTC. Protein product: CATFDRLTNYGYTF.

This clonotype has a count of ten or more. The chain employs TRBV2 and TRBJ1-1; tentatively, D is TRBD1 (6 bases). Germline V gene lookup returns CDR1 SNHLY and CDR2 FYNNEI. Trimming cost V 6 bases and J 1 base, with 15 bases left between them. The CDR3 runs to 15 residues. The CDR3 loop is CASRTIRGQNTEAFF. The CDR3 DNA is TGTGCCAGCAGAACTATTCGGGGGCAGAACACTGAAGCTTTCTTT. Full variable domain (remainder filled in from reference TRBV2 and TRBJ1-1): EPEVTQTPSHQVTQMGQEVILRCVPISNHLYFYWYRQILGQKVEFLVSFYNNEISEKSEIFDDQFSVERPDGSNFTLKIRSTKLEDSAMYFCASRTIRGQNTEAFFGQGTRLTVV.

The chain combines TRBV7-6 with TRBJ2-1; TRBD2 agrees at 7 bases. The CDR3 consists of 18 residues. Germline CDR1 SGHVS, CDR2 FNYEAQ. V dropped 2 bases and J dropped 6; count of bases not matched to a gene: 16. The CDR3 here is CASSLRQSSGIGPNEQFF. CDR3 nucleotides: TGTGCCAGCAGCTTAAGACAGTCGAGCGGGATAGGTCCCAATGAGCAGTTCTTC. The entire variable domain, with the rest obtained from reference TRBV7-6 and TRBJ2-1, is as follows: GAGVSQSPRYKVTKRGQDVALRCDPISGHVSLYWYRQALGQGPEFLTYFNYEAQQDKSGLPNDRFSAERPEGSISTLTIQRTEQRDSAMYRCASSLRQSSGIGPNEQFFGPGTRLTVL.

The chain has TRBV5-1 and TRBJ2-3; D gene ambiguous. In germline, CDR1 is SGHRS, CDR2 YFSETQ. The CDR3 extends over 15 amino acids. Trimming removed 3 bases at V and 1 base at J, with 12 bases between. The CDR3: CASSSTSPGTDTQYF. DNA of the CDR3: TGCGCCAGCAGCTCTACGAGCCCGGGCACAGATACGCAGTATTTT.

Worth noting for this clonotype: A read error is possible here, since a much larger clone lies one base away. The genes are TRBV5-4 and TRBJ2-2; D may be TRBD2 (5 bases). CDR3 length equals 15 residues. Germline CDR1 SGHNT, CDR2 YYREEE (reference sequence). CDR3 region: CASGLAQPLAGELFF. In DNA form, the CDR3 reads TGCGCCAGCGGCTTGGCCCAACCCCTCGCCGGGGAGCTGTTTTTT.

The CDR3 loop reads CASSVSSGSEETQYF. The CDR3 DNA is TGTGCCAGCAGCGTATCGAGCGGGAGTGAAGAGACCCAGTACTTC. The chain couples TRBV9 to TRBJ2-5, with 8 bases aligning to TRBD2. CDR1 and CDR2 (germline): SGDLS, YYNGEE. Trimming cost V 1 base and J 3 bases; bases outside gene matches: 5. There are 15 residues in the CDR3.

The rearrangement joins TRBV27 to TRBJ2-5; 13 nucleotides agree with TRBD2. The CDR3 is 15 amino acids. Germline V CDR1 and CDR2: MNHEY, SMNVEV (reference sequence). With 3 bases clipped from V and 5 bases from J, the junction kept 3 bases outside the gene matches. The CDR3 here is CASSFQLAGGETQYF. The CDR3 region has the DNA TGTGCCAGCAGTTTCCAACTAGCGGGAGGGGAGACCCAGTACTTC.

This clonotype was recorded many times. The chain joins TRBV11-2 to TRBJ2-3; maybe TRBD2 (6 bases). The V end lost 7 bases, the J end lost 2 bases, and 10 bases lay between the germline ends. Germline-derived CDR1 and CDR2 are SGHAT and FQNNGV. This CDR3 is built from 13 residues. This chain's CDR3 is CASTRDFTDTQYF. The CDR3 region has the DNA TGTGCCAGCACTAGGGACTTCACAGATACGCAGTATTTT.

The chain joins TRBV10-3 to TRBJ1-2; D may be TRBD1 (5 bases). Germline CDR1 ENHRY, CDR2 SYGVKD. The CDR3 totals 14 residues. Trimming stripped 4 bases from V and 8 bases from J, with 17 bases between. The CDR3: CAISALQGVGGYTF. The CDR3 region has the DNA TGTGCCATCAGTGCCCTGCAGGGAGTAGGCGGCTACACCTTC.

The chain combines TRBV5-6 with TRBJ1-2, with D unresolved. Looked up from germline, CDR1 is SGHDT and CDR2 is YYEEEE. The CDR3 totals 13 residues. V gave up 2 bases and J gave up 3 bases, with 8 bases separating them. CDR3 sequence: CASSLPGDYGYTF. DNA for the CDR3: TGTGCCAGCAGCTTACCAGGAGACTATGGCTACACCTTC.

The V and J genes are TRBV30 and TRBJ1-4; possible D gene TRBD1, 5 bases. The germline V and J ends were trimmed by 2 bases and 5 bases, with 12 bases remaining between them. The germline CDR1 and CDR2 sequences are GTSNPN and SVGIG (reference sequence). There are 14 residues in the CDR3. DNA for the CDR3: TGTGCCTGGAGTCACGGGACTTACAATGAAAAACTGTTTTTT. Residues: CAWSHGTYNEKLFF. The variable domain in full, completed from reference TRBV30 and TRBJ1-4, reads SQTIHQWPATLVQPVGSPLSLECTVEGTSNPNLYWYRQAAGRGLQLLFYSVGIGQISSEVPQNLSASRPQDRQFILSSKKLLLSDSGFYLCAWSHGTYNEKLFFGSGTQLSVL.

On this clonotype itself: A much larger clonotype is one base distant, so this may be a read error. The chain couples TRBV11-2 to TRBJ2-5; a possible D gene is TRBD2 (6 bases). The CDR3 is 17 amino acids. Germline-derived CDR1 and CDR2 are SGHAT and FQNNGV. Trimming shortened V by 5 bases and J by 2 bases, and 21 bases separated the two germline ends. The CDR3 DNA is TGTGCCAGCAGCCATAACCCTCGGCGGGGATGGCAAGAGACCCAGTACTTC. The encoded protein is CASSHNPRRGWQETQYF.

V and J are TRBV12-3 or TRBV12-4 and TRBJ1-6, with D unresolved. CDR3 size: 15 residues. V gave up 5 bases and J gave up 5 bases, with 13 bases separating them. In DNA, the CDR3 is TGTGCCAGCAGTAAAAATAAAGTTGATAATTCACCCCTCCACTTT. Residues: CASSKNKVDNSPLHF.

In this sample, this clonotype turned up many times. The chain couples TRBV2 to TRBJ2-5; D gene ambiguous. V dropped 2 bases and J dropped 1 base, with 11 bases sitting between them. CDR1 is SNHLY, CDR2 FYNNEI, per germline. The CDR3 has 15 residues. The CDR3 sequence is CASSEQSISQETQYF. The CDR3 DNA sequence: TGTGCCAGCAGTGAACAGTCTATTAGCCAAGAGACCCAGTACTTC.

This clonotype was seen at least ten times. This rearrangement joins TRBV11-2 to TRBJ1-2, with D maybe TRBD1 (6 bases). CDR1 SGHAT and CDR2 FQNNGV come from the germline V gene. V was pared by 7 bases and J by 4 bases, with 16 bases between. The CDR3 is 14 amino acids. The CDR3 nucleotides read TGTGCCAGCACCATACCCGGGGGGCTCTATGGCTACACCTTC. Its protein is CASTIPGGLYGYTF.

This clonotype has at least ten counts. The chain joins TRBV7-3 to TRBJ2-1; D gene uncertain. This CDR3 comprises 16 residues. V was shortened by 0 bases and J by 7 bases, with 16 bases between the two germline ends. The V gene's germline CDR1 is SGHTA and CDR2 FQGTGA. The CDR3 loop reads CASSLTGGSPGNEQFF. CDR3 in DNA: TGTGCCAGCAGCTTAACCGGCGGTTCACCTGGGAATGAGCAGTTCTTC. Filled out from reference TRBV7-3 and TRBJ2-1, the complete variable domain reads GAGVSQTPSNKVTEKGKYVELRCDPISGHTALYWYRQSLGQGPEFLIYFQGTGAADDSGLPNDRFFAVRPEGSVSTLKIQRTERGDSAVYLCASSLTGGSPGNEQFFGPGTRLTVL.